These T cell receptor beta chains were read from a single sample in a study of T cell repertoires in cytomegalovirus infection. TCRdb reanalysed the reads using MiXCR and keeps one entry per CDR3 protein. The sample consists of fewer than 550,000 distinct CDR3 sequences, 16% of them appearing once. The sample comprised CD8+ T cells from PBMCs. Every receptor here comes from a human donor in good health (CMV status not recorded). Some clones in this sample may be carry-over from other donors' samples. Both conserved end residues are part of each CDR3. D genes are given only for firm matches. The size of a clone is reported for some rows only, either as once, few or many, or as a class for expanded clones.

NA | many | TRBJ2-3 | TRBV7-9 | CASSDPPSWTLGTDTQYF | TGTGCCAGCAGCGACCCCCCATCGTGGACACTAGGCACAGATACGCAGTATTTT
TRBD1 | many | TRBJ2-1 | TRBV11-2 | CASSRTGRTYNEQFF | TGTGCCAGCAGCCGGACAGGGAGGACCTACAATGAGCAGTTCTTC
TRBD2 | few | TRBJ2-4 | TRBV28 | CASSPTRLAGAAKNIQYF | TGTGCCAGCAGTCCGACGCGACTAGCGGGAGCGGCCAAAAACATTCAGTACTTC
TRBD2 | many | TRBJ2-3 | TRBV7-3 | CASSGGGAYTQYF | TGTGCCAGCAGCGGCGGGGGGGCCTATACGCAGTATTTT
NA | many | TRBJ1-1 | TRBV7-8 | CASSAGYSEAFF | TGTGCCAGCAGCGCGGGATACTCTGAAGCTTTCTTT
NA | few | TRBJ1-5 | TRBV27 | CASSLSPQVSNQPQHF | TGTGCCAGCAGTTTATCTCCTCAGGTTAGCAATCAGCCCCAGCATTTT
TRBD1 | NA | TRBJ2-2 | TRBV7-9 | CASSLFPPGTVLTGELFF | TGTGCCAGCAGCTTATTCCCGCCGGGGACAGTATTAACCGGGGAGCTGTTTTTT
TRBD1 | many | TRBJ1-5 | TRBV6-2/TRBV6-3 | CASSYSPQGAQPQHF | TGTGCCAGCAGTTACTCCCCACAGGGGGCTCAGCCCCAGCATTTT
TRBD1 | many | TRBJ1-1 | TRBV5-4 | CASSLNRGNTEAFF | TGTGCCAGCAGCTTGAACAGGGGGAACACTGAAGCTTTCTTT
TRBD2 | few | TRBJ2-7 | TRBV7-9 | CASSGGGGDQFYEQYF | TGTGCCAGCAGCGGCGGGGGGGGGGATCAATTCTACGAGCAGTACTTC
NA | NA | TRBJ1-1 | TRBV6-1 | CASTEGRAHTEAFF | TGTGCCAGCACTGAAGGACGGGCTCACACTGAAGCTTTCTTT
NA | many | TRBJ1-5 | TRBV28 | CASSLRQDFGQPQHF | TGTGCCAGCAGTTTACGACAGGATTTCGGTCAGCCCCAGCATTTT
NA | NA | TRBJ2-4 | TRBV30 | CAGRGYTKNIQYF | TGTGCCGGGAGAGGGTACACCAAAAACATTCAGTACTTC
TRBD1 | NA | TRBJ2-7 | TRBV4-1 | CASSQDQGQGYYEQYF | TGCGCCAGCAGCCAAGATCAGGGACAGGGGTACTACGAGCAGTACTTC
NA | few | TRBJ1-6 | TRBV24-1 | CATSDFGRGVTSPLHF | TGTGCCACCAGTGATTTCGGCAGGGGTGTAACGTCACCCCTCCACTTT
TRBD1 | NA | TRBJ2-3 | TRBV5-1 | CASKKDRGLSTDTQYF | TGCGCCAGCAAAAAGGACAGGGGGCTAAGCACAGATACGCAGTATTTT
NA | NA | TRBJ1-1 | TRBV19 | CASSIQGRRPPEAFF | TGTGCCAGTAGTATTCAGGGGCGCCGGCCACCTGAAGCTTTCTTT
NA | NA | TRBJ1-2 | TRBV5-4 | CASSLWDTGLYYGYTF | TGTGCCAGCAGCTTGTGGGATACAGGGTTGTATTATGGCTACACCTTC
NA | many | TRBJ2-7 | TRBV7-9 | CASSLGPRRQDYEQYF | TGTGCCAGCAGCTTAGGGCCCAGAAGGCAGGATTACGAGCAGTACTTC
NA | few | TRBJ1-2 | TRBV27 | CASSPSLNNYGYTF | TGTGCCAGCAGCCCATCCCTCAATAACTATGGCTACACCTTC
NA | NA | TRBJ2-1 | TRBV9 | CASSVGGATEQFF | TGTGCCAGCAGCGTAGGGGGGGCTACTGAGCAGTTCTTC
NA | few | TRBJ2-3 | TRBV28 | CASSRQYPTGTDTQYF | TGTGCCAGCAGTAGACAGTACCCCACAGGCACAGATACGCAGTATTTT